This section outlines one T cell receptor (beta chain) sequence together with its context. Antigen: not known. The CDR3 totals 16 residues. Germline CDR1 and CDR2: SGHVS and FQNEAQ. J gave up 7 bases and V 2 bases, and 8 bases lay outside the gene matches. TCR beta CDR3 regions were amplified from RNA. The study used the HTBI primer set for a first-round RT-PCR of the TCR CDR3. TCRdb redid the calling of the multiplex PCR reads with MiXCR, one entry per CDR3 protein. The table includes around 600,000 distinct CDR3 sequences, 40% to 55% detected once. Exclusion criteria comprised uncontrolled infection, other autoimmune disease, pregnancy or lactation. Every diagnosis used clinical symptoms, serum thyroxine and TRAb, thyroid ultrasound and orbital computed tomography. The data originate from a study of T cells in Graves' hyperthyroidism and ophthalmopathy. Study-wide results and caveats: Before onset, by a median of around six months, the model predicted ophthalmopathy. Blood also showed most of the thyroid clonotypes that were expanded above 0.001.

The chain is built from TRBV7-8 and TRBJ2-2; TRBD2 matches at 9 bases. The sequenced material came from peripheral blood or thyroid tissue (not recorded which). This receptor was taken from an adult man with Graves' disease, either hyperthyroidism or ophthalmopathy (not recorded which). Here the CDR3 DNA reads TGTGCCAGCAGCTTAATAGGTAGCGGGAGTGGCGGGGAGCTGTTTTTT. Translating it yields CASSLIGSGSGGELFF. The complete variable domain, with remaining parts taken from reference TRBV7-8 and TRBJ2-2, reads GAGVSQSPRYKVAKRGQDVALRCDPISGHVSLFWYQQALGQGPEFLTYFQNEAQLDKSGLPSDRFFAERPEGSVSTLKIQRTQQEDSAVYLCASSLIGSGSGGELFFGEGSRLTVL.